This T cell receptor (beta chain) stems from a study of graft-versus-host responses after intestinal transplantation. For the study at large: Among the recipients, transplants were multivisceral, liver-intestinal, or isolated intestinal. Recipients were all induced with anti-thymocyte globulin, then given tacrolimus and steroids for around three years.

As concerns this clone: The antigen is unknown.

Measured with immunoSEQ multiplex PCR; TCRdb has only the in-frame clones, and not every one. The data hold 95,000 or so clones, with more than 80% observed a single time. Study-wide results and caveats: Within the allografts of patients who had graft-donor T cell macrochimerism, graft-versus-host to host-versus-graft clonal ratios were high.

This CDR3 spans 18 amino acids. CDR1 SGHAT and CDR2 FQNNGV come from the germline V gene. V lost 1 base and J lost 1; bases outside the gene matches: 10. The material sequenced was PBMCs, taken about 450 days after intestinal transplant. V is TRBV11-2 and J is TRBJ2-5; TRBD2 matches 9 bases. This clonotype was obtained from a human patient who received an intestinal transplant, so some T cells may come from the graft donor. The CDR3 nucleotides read TGTGCCAGCAGCTTAGCCCCCCTATTAGCGGGGGTCCAAGAGACCCAGTACTTC. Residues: CASSLAPLLAGVQETQYF.